The 19 T cell receptor beta chains presented below share a single source sample, sequenced in a study of T cell responses to AZD1222 COVID-19 vaccine. The method was immunoSEQ multiplex PCR; TCRdb's version includes in-frame clones alone and lacks a portion of them. Counted here are 90,000 to 120,000 clones, over 70% occurring once; the ten biggest clones make up around 9%. Here the sequenced sample was peripheral blood, taken on day 0 of AZD1222 vaccination. These receptors were taken from an adult in good health.

V and J are TRBV4-3 and TRBJ2-2; D unresolved. The germline gives CDR1 LGHNA, CDR2 YSLEER. The V and J ends lost 1 base and 3 bases respectively, with 12 bases between them. This CDR3 has 16 residues. The CDR3: CASSQVSFRDTGELFF. The DNA for the CDR3 is TGCGCCAGCAGCCAAGTCTCCTTTCGGGACACCGGGGAGCTGTTTTTT.

The V call is TRBV4-1, the J call TRBJ1-6; no definite D call. The germline V and J ends were trimmed by 3 bases and 9 bases, with 6 bases remaining between them. This CDR3 has 12 residues. Germline loops: CDR1 MGHRA, CDR2 YSYEKL. This CDR3 reads CASSHTRSPLHF. The DNA for the CDR3 is TGCGCCAGCAGCCATACACGTTCACCCCTCCACTTT.

This clone was recorded once. The chain couples TRBV19 to TRBJ1-5; no clear D gene. Trimming left V 3 bases short and J 7 bases short, with 13 bases between. The germline V gene has CDR1 LNHDA and CDR2 SQIVND (reference sequence). CDR3 length: 14 amino acids. The chain's CDR3 is CASSIGLANQPQHF. Here the CDR3 DNA reads TGTGCCAGTAGTATCGGTCTCGCCAACCAGCCCCAGCATTTT. The variable domain in full, completed from reference TRBV19 and TRBJ1-5, reads DGGITQSPKYLFRKEGQNVTLSCEQNLNHDAMYWYRQDPGQGLRLIYYSQIVNDFQKGDIAEGYSVSREKKESFPLTVTSAQKNPTAFYLCASSIGLANQPQHFGDGTRLSIL.

J is TRBJ1-1 and V is TRBV7-9; D is unclear. Trimming removed 5 bases at V and 6 bases at J, with 10 bases between. This CDR3 comprises 12 residues. Germline lookup yields CDR1 SEHNR and CDR2 FQNEAQ (reference sequence). The CDR3 bases are TGTGCCAGCAGCCCCCGACCTTCTGAAGCTTTCTTT. Translating gives CASSPRPSEAFF.

The V and J genes are TRBV24-1 and TRBJ2-5; 9 bases fit TRBD1. This CDR3 has 15 amino acids. CDR1 and CDR2 from the germline V gene are KGHDR and SFDVKD. The ends lost 3 bases at V and 4 bases at J; junction bases unmatched: 5. This CDR3 is CATSDLGQGIETQYF. The CDR3 coding sequence is TGTGCCACCAGTGATCTGGGACAGGGAATAGAGACCCAGTACTTC.

The CDR3 loop is CASAATTHYNEQFF. The CDR3 bases are TGTGCCAGCGCCGCGACTACGCACTACAATGAGCAGTTCTTC. The J gene is TRBJ2-1, the V gene TRBV27; TRBD2 might be the D (5 bases). V shed 8 bases and J shed 3 bases, with 14 bases lying between them. The CDR3 length is 14 residues. Per the germline V gene, CDR1 is MNHEY and CDR2 is SMNVEV (reference sequence).

The chain joins TRBV10-3 to TRBJ2-7; D is undetermined. CDR1 is ENHRY and CDR2 is SYGVKD in the germline V gene. The CDR3 length is 12 residues. Trimming cost V 0 bases and J 2 bases, with 2 bases left between them. The CDR3 DNA reads as TGTGCCATCAGTGAGTCGACCTACGAGCAGTACTTC. Its translation: CAISESTYEQYF.

The chain employs TRBV6-4 and TRBJ2-2, with D hard to call. The CDR3 covers 15 residues. In germline, CDR1 is MRHNA, CDR2 SNTAGT. V was clipped by 3 bases and J by 2 bases, with 10 bases between them. CDR3 amino acids: CASSEFGFNTGELFF. The CDR3 DNA follows: TGTGCCAGCAGTGAGTTCGGGTTCAACACCGGGGAGCTGTTTTTT.

The genes are TRBV9 and TRBJ1-1; no clear D. Trimming shortened V by 4 bases and J by 1 base, and 14 bases separated the two germline ends. CDR1 and CDR2 (germline): SGDLS, YYNGEE. The CDR3 is 15 residues long. DNA for the CDR3: TGTGCCAGCAGCTTTCGACAAGGACCGAACACTGAAGCTTTCTTT. Its protein product is CASSFRQGPNTEAFF.

The gene calls are TRBV7-2 and TRBJ2-5; D remains unclear. The length of the CDR3 is 13 residues. The V end was cut by 2 bases, the J end by 4 bases, with 8 bases between. Germline CDR1 reads SGHTA; CDR2 reads FQGNSA. CDR3 sequence (DNA): TGTGCCAGCAGCTTATATCAGATAGAGACCCAGTACTTC. Residues: CASSLYQIETQYF.

The chain joins TRBV5-6 to TRBJ1-1; 9 bases align to TRBD1. The J segment lost 1 base and the V segment lost 4 bases, leaving 5 bases of the junction unmatched. The CDR3 loop spans 15 amino acids. Germline V gene data show CDR1 as SGHDT and CDR2 as YYEEEE. As DNA, the CDR3 is TGTGCCAGCAGCGCACAGGGGGCTTGGAACACTGAAGCTTTCTTT. Translating gives CASSAQGAWNTEAFF.

This clone has a single count. This sequence joins TRBV5-1 and TRBJ1-6; 7 positions match TRBD1. The CDR3 runs 15 residues. CDR1 and CDR2 from the germline V gene are SGHRS and YFSETQ. With V trimmed by 2 bases and J by 9 bases, 8 bases remained unmatched. The CDR3 nucleotides are TGCGCCAGCAGCTTATCAGGGGGTGGTCGTTCACCCCTCCACTTT. Translated, it gives CASSLSGGGRSPLHF.

V and J are TRBV7-3 and TRBJ2-2; D could derive from TRBD1 or TRBD2 (5 bases each). This CDR3 is built from 13 residues. V was cut by 2 bases and J by 5 bases, with 6 bases left in between. CDR1 is SGHTA, CDR2 FQGTGA, per germline. The CDR3 coding sequence is TGTGCCAGCAGCTTATGGGGGACCGGGGAGCTGTTTTTT. It is translated as CASSLWGTGELFF.

The V gene is TRBV11-2, the J gene TRBJ2-6, with a possible D match to TRBD2 (6 bases). Trimming took 1 base from V and 3 from J, leaving 13 bases between them. This CDR3 has 17 residues. Germline V gives CDR1 SGHAT, CDR2 FQNNGV. CDR3 sequence: CASSLAAGPSGANVLTF. The CDR3 nucleotides read TGTGCCAGCAGCTTAGCTGCGGGGCCGAGTGGGGCCAACGTCCTGACTTTC.

V usage is TRBV9 and J usage is TRBJ2-7, with TRBD1 matching 11 bases. The V and J ends lost 0 bases and 3 bases, in that order; junction bases with no gene match: 5. The CDR3 loop spans 16 amino acids. CDR1 SGDLS and CDR2 YYNGEE come from the germline V gene. The CDR3 loop is CASSVGGQGADYEQYF. CDR3 in DNA: TGTGCCAGCAGCGTAGGAGGACAGGGGGCTGACTACGAGCAGTACTTC.

This clone turned up a few times. V and J are TRBV28 and TRBJ1-5, with D possibly TRBD1 on 5 matching bases. Germline loops: CDR1 MDHEN, CDR2 SYDVKM. V was cut by 3 bases and J by 7 bases, with 16 bases left in between. This CDR3 is built from 15 residues. For the CDR3, the DNA is TGTGCCAGCAGTTTTCTCCGGGGGTTTGGGCAGCCCCAGCATTTT. Residues: CASSFLRGFGQPQHF.

This chain joins TRBV6-5 and TRBJ1-5; D remains ambiguous. The CDR3 covers 15 residues. Germline V gene lookup returns CDR1 MNHEY and CDR2 SVGAGI. The V and J ends lost 6 bases and 1 base respectively, with 13 bases between them. CDR3 loop: CASRTSSASNQPQHF. The CDR3 DNA sequence: TGTGCCAGCAGAACGTCGTCTGCAAGCAATCAGCCCCAGCATTTT.

The chain couples TRBV4-2 to TRBJ1-1; D unclear. This CDR3 region has 16 residues. Trimming cost V 3 bases and J 4 bases, with 18 bases left between them. Looked up from germline, CDR1 is LGHNA and CDR2 is YNFKEQ. The CDR3 sequence is CASSHPLVALGTEAFF. CDR3 nucleotide sequence: TGTGCCAGCAGCCACCCACTGGTGGCGCTGGGCACTGAAGCTTTCTTT.

The CDR3 sequence: CTSSQNKLYTDTQYF. The CDR3 DNA reads TGCACCAGCAGCCAGAATAAACTCTACACAGATACGCAGTATTTT. The chain uses TRBV1 and TRBJ2-3; the D call in the table, TRBD2, was not verified against the DNA. TRBV1 is recorded as a pseudogene. The CDR3 runs to 15 residues.